The rows below give T cell receptor beta chains drawn from one sample of a study of human T cells and chemical hapten exposure. TCRdb called the RACE reads again in MiXCR, with one record for every CDR3 protein. Of just over 40,000 distinct CDR3 sequences listed, around 3.2% are singletons. The sample consisted of whole blood, taken in connection with sensitization to the hapten diphenylcyclopropenone (DPC). The receptors originated from a man in his forties or fifties with alopecia areata. Some clones in this sample may be carry-over from other donors' samples. CDR3s include the opening cysteine and the closing phenylalanine or tryptophan. The D gene is left open where the match is weak. Only some rows state a clone size, as once, few, many or a class for expanded clones.

clone_size	v_call	d_call	j_call	cdr3_aa	cdr3_nt
many	TRBV2	-	TRBJ1-5	CASSDFSNQPQHF	TGTGCCAGCTCTGATTTCAGCAATCAGCCCCAGCATTTT
-	TRBV20-1	-	TRBJ2-5	CSARSTGFLETQYF	TGCAGTGCTAGGTCTACAGGGTTTTTAGAGACCCAGTACTTC
many	TRBV6-1	-	TRBJ2-6	CATDWTDSGANVLTF	TGTGCCACCGACTGGACGGACTCTGGGGCCAACGTCCTGACTTTC
few	TRBV5-4	-	TRBJ1-5	CASSLGGGDQPQHF	TGTGCCAGTTCCCTCGGGGGGGGCGATCAGCCCCAGCATTTT
many	TRBV25-1	TRBD1	TRBJ2-7	CASSEWTGYEQYF	TGTGCCAGCAGTGAATGGACAGGGTACGAGCAGTACTTC
many	TRBV5-1	-	TRBJ2-5	CASSAGQTQETQYF	TGCGCCAGCAGCGCGGGACAGACTCAAGAGACCCAGTACTTC
many	TRBV6-5	-	TRBJ2-3	CASSAGGLANTDTQYF	TGTGCCAGCAGTGCCGGGGGGCTAGCCAACACAGATACGCAGTATTTT
many	TRBV20-1	TRBD2	TRBJ2-3	CSASWGGGTDTQYF	TGCAGTGCTAGTTGGGGCGGGGGAACAGATACGCAGTATTTT
many	TRBV24-1	-	TRBJ2-6	CATSDAQSSGANVLTF	TGTGCCACCAGTGACGCTCAGAGCTCTGGGGCCAACGTCCTGACTTTC
many	TRBV6-2/TRBV6-3	TRBD2	TRBJ2-5	CASSYAGTRGETQYF	TGTGCCAGCAGTTACGCCGGGACTAGGGGAGAGACCCAGTACTTC
many	TRBV20-1	-	TRBJ1-6	CSARQGYNSPLHF	TGCAGTGCTAGACAGGGGTATAATTCACCCCTCCACTTT
-	TRBV7-2	-	TRBJ1-2	CASSFWVQGGYTF	TGTGCCAGCAGCTTCTGGGTCCAGGGGGGCTACACCTTC
many	TRBV12-3/TRBV12-4	-	TRBJ1-2	CASSTRGRNYGYTF	TGTGCCAGCAGTACACGCGGGCGGAACTATGGCTACACCTTC
many	TRBV25-1	-	TRBJ2-7	CASSESWGSYEQYF	TGTGCCAGCAGTGAATCTTGGGGGTCCTACGAGCAGTACTTC
many	TRBV7-8	TRBD2	TRBJ2-1	CASSPVTSGDYNEQFF	TGTGCCAGCAGCCCGGTCACTAGCGGGGACTACAATGAGCAGTTCTTC
few	TRBV3-1	TRBD2	TRBJ2-7	CASSQDGTITSYEQYF	TGTGCCAGCAGCCAAGATGGGACTATAACCTCCTACGAGCAGTACTTC
-	TRBV28	TRBD2	TRBJ2-4	CASGGLRETVVKNIQYF	TGTGCCAGCGGGGGACTACGGGAAACGGTAGTCAAAAACATTCAGTACTTC
many	TRBV29-1	TRBD1	TRBJ1-1	CSVDEGANTEAFF	TGCAGCGTTGATGAGGGGGCAAACACTGAAGCTTTCTTT
many	TRBV14	-	TRBJ1-1	CASSHRLASNTEAFF	TGTGCCAGCAGCCATCGACTGGCCTCGAACACTGAAGCTTTCTTT
once	TRBV7-9	-	TRBJ2-3	CASSLSTDTHYF	TGTGCCAGCAGCTTATCGACAGATACGCATTATTTT
many	TRBV20-1	-	TRBJ1-6	CSAQGGGAYNSPLHF	TGCAGTGCTCAAGGGGGAGGGGCCTATAATTCACCCCTCCACTTT
medium-sized	TRBV24-1	TRBD1	TRBJ2-3	CATSDTGGADTQYF	TGTGCCACCAGTGATACAGGGGGCGCAGATACGCAGTATTTT
-	TRBV28	-	TRBJ1-1	CASSPPHRVEAFF	TGTGCCAGCAGTCCCCCCCACAGGGTTGAAGCTTTCTTT
many	TRBV28	TRBD1	TRBJ2-5	CASSLPGTGTVGTQYF	TGTGCCAGCAGTCTACCCGGGACAGGGACTGTCGGGACCCAGTACTTC
many	TRBV19	-	TRBJ2-3	CATAGSSTDTQYF	TGTGCCACCGCGGGTTCTAGCACAGATACGCAGTATTTT
few	TRBV12-3/TRBV12-4	-	TRBJ2-3	CASSLESGSTDTQYF	TGTGCCAGCAGTTTGGAGAGCGGGAGCACAGATACGCAGTATTTT
many	TRBV10-3	-	TRBJ1-1	CAIREQGTEAFF	TGTGCCATCAGGGAACAGGGTACTGAAGCTTTCTTT
many	TRBV7-9	TRBD1	TRBJ1-6	CASSSGTGGFSPLHF	TGTGCCAGCAGCTCGGGGACAGGGGGCTTTTCACCCCTCCACTTT
many	TRBV6-5	-	TRBJ2-1	CASSYGGPDLENEQFF	TGTGCCAGCAGTTACGGGGGACCAGACCTGGAGAATGAGCAGTTCTTC
many	TRBV5-1	TRBD2	TRBJ2-3	CASSLFGLAGRADTQYF	TGCGCCAGCAGCTTATTCGGACTAGCGGGACGGGCAGATACGCAGTATTTT
many	TRBV27	TRBD1	TRBJ2-7	CASRFEGGPYEQYF	TGTGCCAGCAGGTTCGAAGGGGGCCCCTACGAGCAGTACTTC
-	TRBV30	-	TRBJ1-5	CAWSQGLDQPQHF	TGTGCCTGGAGTCAGGGTTTGGATCAGCCCCAGCATTTT
many	TRBV6-2/TRBV6-3	TRBD2	TRBJ2-7	CASSQTSGSNEQYF	TGTGCCAGCAGTCAGACTAGCGGGAGCAACGAGCAGTACTTC
many	TRBV27	-	TRBJ2-3	CASKKFPKSTDTQYF	TGTGCCAGCAAAAAATTCCCCAAAAGCACAGATACGCAGTATTTT
-	TRBV20-1	TRBD2	TRBJ2-5	CSAAPNIVTSGSQETQYF	TGCAGTGCTGCCCCTAACATCGTGACTAGCGGGAGCCAAGAGACCCAGTACTTC
many	TRBV20-1	-	TRBJ1-3	CSARDSSRGSSNTIYF	TGCAGTGCTAGAGATTCTAGTAGAGGGAGTTCAAACACCATATATTTT
many	TRBV20-1	TRBD2	TRBJ2-1	CSARSLAGGPGEQFF	TGCAGTGCTAGGTCCCTAGCGGGAGGGCCTGGTGAGCAGTTCTTC
few	TRBV24-1	TRBD2	TRBJ2-1	CATSESRSGTSGRSEQFF	TGTGCCACCAGTGAATCAAGATCCGGGACTAGCGGGAGGTCTGAGCAGTTCTTC
few	TRBV5-1	-	TRBJ2-7	CASSSGTYSYEQYF	TGCGCCAGCAGCTCCGGGACTTATTCTTACGAGCAGTACTTC
many	TRBV18	-	TRBJ1-5	CASSPLRGEDQPQHF	TGTGCCAGCTCACCTCTTCGAGGGGAAGACCAGCCCCAGCATTTT
many	TRBV7-2	-	TRBJ2-7	CASSLAGQGIHEQYF	TGTGCCAGCAGCTTAGCAGGCCAGGGCATCCACGAGCAGTACTTC
-	TRBV7-6	-	TRBJ2-5	CASSLALGGLETQYF	TGTGCCAGCAGCTTAGCGCTCGGGGGGCTGGAGACCCAGTACTTC
many	TRBV7-2	TRBD2	TRBJ2-3	CASSLAGLAGADTQYF	TGTGCCAGCAGCTTAGCAGGACTAGCGGGAGCAGATACGCAGTATTTT
many	TRBV5-1	TRBD2	TRBJ2-7	CASSPTSGSYEQYF	TGCGCCAGCAGCCCGACTAGCGGGAGCTACGAGCAGTACTTC
many	TRBV11-2	-	TRBJ2-5	CASSLVGSSGTQYF	TGTGCCAGCAGCTTAGTGGGGAGCTCGGGGACCCAGTACTTC
few	TRBV3-1	TRBD2	TRBJ2-2	CASSPLTSRNTGELFF	TGTGCCAGCAGCCCGCTGACTAGCCGGAACACCGGGGAGCTGTTTTTT
many	TRBV6-6	-	TRBJ2-1	CASSYSAENNEQFF	TGTGCCAGCAGTTACTCGGCAGAGAACAATGAGCAGTTCTTC
-	TRBV7-9	TRBD1	TRBJ2-5	CASTLGQGRETQYF	TGTGCCAGCACTTTAGGACAGGGGAGAGAGACCCAGTACTTC
many	TRBV5-6	-	TRBJ2-5	CASSSWTGMYQETQYF	TGTGCCAGCAGCTCGTGGACGGGAATGTACCAAGAGACCCAGTACTTC
many	TRBV28	-	TRBJ1-1	CASSSHAGKYDTEAFF	TGTGCCAGCAGTTCCCATGCGGGGAAATATGACACTGAAGCTTTCTTT
few	TRBV21-1	-	TRBJ2-7	CASRRFKGRDAGEQYF	TGTGCCAGCAGACGCTTCAAGGGGCGGGATGCTGGCGAGCAGTACTTC
-	TRBV12-3/TRBV12-4	TRBD1	TRBJ2-7	CASSLAGTGTYEQYF	TGTGCCAGCAGTTTAGCAGGGACAGGGACCTACGAGCAGTACTTC
medium-sized	TRBV24-1	TRBD2	TRBJ2-1	CATSDLQAGGTEQFF	TGTGCCACCAGTGATTTGCAGGCGGGAGGGACTGAGCAGTTCTTC